What follows is one T cell receptor beta chain and its context. This specimen comes from a study of blood T cell repertoires in COVID-19. The assay was immunoSEQ multiplex PCR, and TCRdb's table has in-frame clones only and misses some. The repertoire holds approximately 230,000 clones, 82% seen once, with roughly 4.6% in the top ten. V dropped 8 bases and J dropped 0 bases, with 8 bases sitting between them. The CDR3 loop spans 12 amino acids. Germline CDR1 is SNHLY and CDR2 is FYNNEI. This receptor was identified in a woman aged 80 or older with active or convalescent COVID-19. Material: peripheral blood. The V call is TRBV2, the J call TRBJ2-7; D ambiguous. The DNA for the CDR3 is TGTGCCAGCGGGCAGGACTCCTACGAGCAGTACTTC. It is translated as CASGQDSYEQYF.